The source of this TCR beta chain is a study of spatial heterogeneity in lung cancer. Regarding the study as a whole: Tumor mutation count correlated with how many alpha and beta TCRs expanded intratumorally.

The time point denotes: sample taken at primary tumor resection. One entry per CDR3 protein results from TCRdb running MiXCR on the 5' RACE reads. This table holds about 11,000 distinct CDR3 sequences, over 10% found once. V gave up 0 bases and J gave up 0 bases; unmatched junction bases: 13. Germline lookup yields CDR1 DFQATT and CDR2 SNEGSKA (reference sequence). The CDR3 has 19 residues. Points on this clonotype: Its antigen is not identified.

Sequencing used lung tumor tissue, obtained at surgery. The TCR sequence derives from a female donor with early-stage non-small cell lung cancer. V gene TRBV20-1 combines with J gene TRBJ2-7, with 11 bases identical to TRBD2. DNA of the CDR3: TGCAGTGCTAGAGAATGGATAGCGGGAGGGGGTTCCTTCTCCTACGAGCAGTACTTC. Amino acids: CSAREWIAGGGSFSYEQYF.